This passage covers 10 T cell receptor beta chains from one sample sequenced in a study of robustness of blood B and T cell sequencing. TCR beta repertoires were quantified from mRNA rather than genomic DNA. cDNA synthesis used template switching with a 5' universal priming oligo. The template-switch oligo carried a 12-nucleotide random UMI tagging each cDNA molecule. TCRdb reprocessed the PCR reads via MiXCR and lists one record per CDR3 protein. The sample yields around 1,900 distinct CDR3 sequences, around three quarters seen once. Sequenced: peripheral blood. The source of these receptors is a human donor in good health.

J is TRBJ1-1 and V is TRBV6-5; D gene ambiguous. Trimming stripped 2 bases from V and 8 bases from J, with 12 bases between. Germline assignment: CDR1 MNHEY and CDR2 SVGAGI. The CDR3 totals 13 residues. CDR3 DNA sequence: TGTGCCAGCAGTTACGATTTATCGGCCGAAGCTTTCTTT. Its protein product is CASSYDLSAEAFF.

This clonotype rates as large. The genes are TRBV12-2 and TRBJ1-1. TRBV12-2 is noted as a pseudogene. This CDR3 is built from 16 residues. The CDR3 region has the DNA TGTGCAAGTCGCTTAGATCCCACACCAAGAAACACTGAAGCTTTCTTT. Its translation: CASRLDPTPRNTEAFF.

Here the CDR3 reads CASSSGSGGTGELFF. The CDR3 DNA reads TGTGCCAGCAGCTCAGGGAGTGGCGGCACCGGGGAGCTGTTTTTT. This sequence joins TRBV11-3 and TRBJ2-2, with D possibly called TRBD1 or TRBD2 (5 bases each). V dropped 4 bases and J dropped 4 bases, with 13 bases sitting between them. The CDR3 loop spans 15 amino acids. Germline CDR1 reads SGHNT; CDR2 reads YENEEA. The full variable domain, its missing parts supplied by reference TRBV11-3 and TRBJ2-2, is EAGVVQSPRYKIIEKKQPVAFWCNPISGHNTLYWYLQNLGQGPELLIRYENEEAVDDSQLPKDRFSAERLKGVDSTLKIQPAELGDSAVYLCASSSGSGGTGELFFGEGSRLTVL.

The chain combines TRBV6-5 with TRBJ1-2; D gene ambiguous. CDR3 size: 16 residues. Germline V gene lookup returns CDR1 MNHEY and CDR2 SVGAGI. V gave up 4 bases and J gave up 3 bases, with 18 bases separating them. CDR3 in amino acids: CASSFSRVGLDYGYTF. The CDR3 DNA is TGTGCCAGCAGTTTTTCTCGTGTAGGCCTGGACTATGGCTACACCTTC.

The chain is built from TRBV7-9 and TRBJ2-3, with no clear D. Germline values: CDR1 SEHNR, CDR2 FQNEAQ (reference sequence). The CDR3 extends over 15 amino acids. Deletions cut 6 bases from V and 0 bases from J, with 13 bases between. CDR3 sequence: CASRVGYPSTDTQYF. The CDR3 nucleotides read TGTGCCAGCAGGGTCGGGTACCCTAGCACAGATACGCAGTATTTT.

V usage is TRBV4-1 and J usage is TRBJ1-6, with D tentatively TRBD1 (5 bases). The CDR3 spans 15 residues. CDR1 MGHRA and CDR2 YSYEKL come from the germline V gene. Between the trimmed V and J ends, which lost 0 bases and 7 bases, there was a span of 10 bases. CDR3 sequence: CASSQDRASNSPLHF. The CDR3 DNA follows: TGCGCCAGCAGCCAAGACAGGGCCTCCAATTCACCCCTCCACTTT.

This chain links TRBV24-1 with TRBJ2-6; D uncertain. Per germline, CDR1 KGHDR and CDR2 SFDVKD. CDR3 size: 13 residues. V lost 9 bases, J lost 0 bases, and 5 bases lay in between. In DNA form, the CDR3 reads TGTGCCACCGCGAACTCTGGGGCCAACGTCCTGACTTTC. Its protein product is CATANSGANVLTF.

Worth noting for this clonotype: At one of its ends the junction is not consistent with the germline gene, which may arise from a read error. The chain has TRBV11-1 and TRBJ2-1; TRBD2 agrees at 9 bases. The CDR3 extends over 16 amino acids. Germline V lookup: CDR1 SGHAT, CDR2 FQDESV (reference sequence). The CDR3 sequence is CASSLAGAISYNEQFF. The CDR3 nucleotides are TGCGCCAGCAGCTTAGCGGGGGCAATCTCCTACAATGAGCAGTTCTTC. The full variable domain, its missing parts supplied by reference TRBV11-1 and TRBJ2-1, is EAEVAQSPRYKITEKSQAVAFWCDPISGHATLYWYRQILGQGPELLVQFQDESVVDDSQLPKDRFSAERLKGVDSTLKIQPAELGDSAMYLCASSLAGAISYNEQFFGPGTRLTVL.

This clonotype is deemed hyperexpanded. V gene TRBV7-6 combines with J gene TRBJ2-7; the match to TRBD1 covers 9 bases. The J segment lost 2 bases and the V segment lost 5 bases, leaving 1 base of the junction unmatched. The CDR3 loop spans 13 amino acids. Germline CDR1 and CDR2: SGHVS and FNYEAQ. CDR3 amino acids: CASSGDRAYEQYF. DNA for the CDR3: TGTGCCAGCAGCGGGGACAGGGCCTACGAGCAGTACTTC.

This clonotype is categorized as large (0.1 to 1%). This chain connects TRBV5-4 to TRBJ2-4; 8 nucleotides align to TRBD1. Trimming at V came to 3 bases and at J to 0 bases, leaving 11 bases not matched to a gene. The CDR3 is 18 amino acids. Germline V gene sequence: CDR1 SGHNT, CDR2 YYREEE (reference sequence). CDR3 protein: CASSSGTGERLAKNIQYF. DNA for the CDR3: TGTGCCAGCAGCTCGGGGACAGGAGAAAGATTAGCCAAAAACATTCAGTACTTC.